Below are 24 T cell receptor beta chains sequenced from a single sample in a study of identical twins. MiXCR, applied by TCRdb to the 5' RACE reads, yields one record per CDR3 protein. The sample holds some 210,000 distinct CDR3 sequences; around a sixth are singletons and the top ten take 40%. Separately, the same data were catalogued under a study of T cells expressing NK-cell markers.

Sample: CD8+ T cells sorted from blood. The receptor source for this set is a woman aged 18-29 years in good health.

This clonotype occurred a few times. The V gene is TRBV6-1, the J gene TRBJ2-3, with unresolved D. Trimming removed 6 bases from V and 2 bases from J, with 18 bases in between. CDR3 length equals 16 residues. Germline V gene data show CDR1 as MNHNS and CDR2 as SASEGT. The CDR3 region is CASRIGRARPTDTQYF. CDR3 DNA: TGTGCCAGCAGAATCGGTAGGGCTCGACCCACAGATACGCAGTATTTT.

This clonotype was counted ten times or more. The chain joins TRBV12-3 or TRBV12-4 to TRBJ2-1; a weak D match, TRBD1 (7 bases). This CDR3 spans 15 amino acids. V dropped 7 bases and J dropped 7 bases, with 20 bases sitting between them. This chain's CDR3 is CASTRAGKGANEQFF. As DNA, the CDR3 is TGTGCCAGCACCCGAGCGGGCAAGGGGGCGAATGAGCAGTTCTTC.

This clonotype has just a few counts. This rearrangement joins TRBV4-3 to TRBJ2-1; D perhaps matches TRBD2 (5 bases). CDR3 length equals 17 residues. Trimming removed 0 bases from V and 0 bases from J, with 12 bases in between. Per the germline V gene, CDR1 is LGHNA and CDR2 is YSLEER. CDR3 nucleotides: TGCGCCAGCAGCCAAGAACGTTGGGAGAGCTCCTACAATGAGCAGTTCTTC. It translates to CASSQERWESSYNEQFF.

This chain links TRBV24-1 with TRBJ2-3; TRBD1 aligns across 7 bases. This CDR3 is 14 amino acids long. The ends lost 3 bases at V and 5 bases at J; junction bases unmatched: 4. CDR1 and CDR2 from the germline V gene are KGHDR and SFDVKD. The CDR3 region has the DNA TGTGCCACCAGTGATCGACAGGGAAGAGATACGCAGTATTTT. Residues: CATSDRQGRDTQYF.

This clonotype was counted only a few times. The CDR3 protein is CASSLEPGGELFF. CDR3 nucleotides: TGCGCCAGCAGCTTGGAGCCCGGCGGGGAGCTGTTTTTT. The chain is built from TRBV5-1 and TRBJ2-2; D not resolved. Trimming removed 0 bases at V and 7 bases at J, with 7 bases between. This CDR3 is 13 amino acids long. The V gene's germline CDR1 is SGHRS and CDR2 YFSETQ.

The rearrangement links TRBV4-2 to TRBJ1-1, with TRBD1 matching over 8 bases. The CDR3 runs to 14 residues. Germline values: CDR1 LGHNA, CDR2 YNFKEQ. V lost 4 bases to trimming and J lost 4 bases; unmatched junction nucleotides: 5. DNA for the CDR3: TGTGCCAGCAGCCGTGGACAGGGCAGCACTGAAGCTTTCTTT. Amino acid sequence: CASSRGQGSTEAFF.

The sample holds a few counts of this clonotype. V gene TRBV12-3 or TRBV12-4 combines with J gene TRBJ2-7; perhaps TRBD1 as D (6 bases). Trimming removed 7 bases at V and 5 bases at J, with 21 bases between. The CDR3 covers 15 residues. In DNA form, the CDR3 reads TGTGCCAGCACCTCAGGGGAACTCCTAGTCCACGAGCAGTACTTC. Its protein product is CASTSGELLVHEQYF.

The rearrangement links TRBV14 to TRBJ1-1, with D hard to call. The CDR3 extends over 13 amino acids. Looked up from germline, CDR1 is SGHDN and CDR2 is FVKESK. Trimming shortened V by 3 bases and J by 5 bases, and 10 bases separated the two germline ends. As DNA, the CDR3 is TGTGCCAGCAGCCAGGCTGGATGGACTGAAGCTTTCTTT. Translated, it gives CASSQAGWTEAFF.

The chain combines TRBV20-1 with TRBJ2-7, with TRBD1 as a possible D gene (6 bases). This CDR3 has 12 amino acids. Deletions cut 6 bases from V and 0 bases from J, with 9 bases between. Germline V lookup: CDR1 DFQATT, CDR2 SNEGSKA (reference sequence). The CDR3 region is CSAPDSSYEQYF. In DNA form, the CDR3 reads TGCAGTGCCCCGGACAGCTCCTACGAGCAGTACTTC.

At least ten counts were recorded for this clonotype. The rearrangement joins TRBV9 to TRBJ1-1; D is unclear. Germline V gene sequence: CDR1 SGDLS, CDR2 YYNGEE. The germline V and J ends were trimmed by 5 bases and 1 base, with 6 bases remaining between them. The CDR3 is made up of 12 amino acids. Here the CDR3 DNA reads TGTGCCAGCAGTGAAGGGAACACTGAAGCTTTCTTT. Translating it yields CASSEGNTEAFF.

This chain connects TRBV7-3 to TRBJ1-2; weak D call: TRBD1 (5 bases). Per the germline V gene, CDR1 is SGHTA and CDR2 is FQGTGA. V was clipped by 4 bases and J by 2 bases, with 8 bases between them. The CDR3 contains 13 residues. This CDR3 is CASSSDTNYGYTF. CDR3 coding DNA: TGTGCCAGCAGCTCGGACACGAACTATGGCTACACCTTC.

There are many counts of this clonotype. V is TRBV11-2 and J is TRBJ2-7, with 12 nucleotides matching TRBD2. The CDR3 is made up of 19 amino acids. Per the germline V gene, CDR1 is SGHAT and CDR2 is FQNNGV. V lost 1 base, J lost 0 bases, and 10 bases stayed unmatched. The CDR3 DNA reads TGTGCCAGCAGCTTAGGTCTTGCGCTAGCGGGAGGGAGCTCCTACGAGCAGTACTTC. Its protein product is CASSLGLALAGGSSYEQYF.

The chain employs TRBV6-2 or TRBV6-3 and TRBJ2-5; no clear D gene. Germline CDR1 is MNHEY and CDR2 is SVGEGT. Trimming took 4 bases from V and 3 from J, leaving 9 bases between them. The CDR3 totals 13 residues. In DNA, the CDR3 is TGTGCCAGCAGTTGGCTAGTTGAAGAGACCCAGTACTTC. Translated, it gives CASSWLVEETQYF.

This clonotype has more than one count but fewer than ten. The chain combines TRBV6-1 with TRBJ2-1; tentative D call: TRBD2 (6 bases). CDR3 length equals 16 residues. The V and J ends lost 4 bases and 10 bases respectively, with 23 bases between them. Germline lookup yields CDR1 MNHNS and CDR2 SASEGT. CDR3 nucleotides: TGTGCCAGCAGTGCTCTCGTGGGTCGGGGGATCCGAGAGCAGTTCTTC. Translating it yields CASSALVGRGIREQFF.

In its sample, this clonotype was seen a few times. The chain joins TRBV2 to TRBJ2-4; the match to TRBD2 covers 7 bases. CDR3 length: 14 residues. Germline values: CDR1 SNHLY, CDR2 FYNNEI. The CDR3, as DNA: TGTGTACTTGGGGGGGATGGGGCCAAAAACATTCAGTACTTC. Its protein product is CVLGGDGAKNIQYF.

Many counts were recorded for this clonotype. V usage is TRBV27 and J usage is TRBJ2-1, with 10 nucleotides matching TRBD1. The CDR3 is 15 amino acids. In germline, CDR1 is MNHEY, CDR2 SMNVEV (reference sequence). V dropped 2 bases and J dropped 2; count of bases not matched to a gene: 0. The CDR3 coding sequence is TGTGCCAGCAGTTTAGGGACAGGGGCCTACAATGAGCAGTTCTTC. Its translation: CASSLGTGAYNEQFF.

This rearrangement joins TRBV2 to TRBJ2-5; a weak D match, TRBD1 (6 bases). The CDR3 is made up of 15 amino acids. V lost 6 bases and J 5 bases, leaving 19 bases between the germline ends. The germline V gene encodes CDR1 SNHLY and CDR2 FYNNEI. For the CDR3, the DNA is TGTGCCAGCAGCCCCGACTCAGGGGACGGGGAGACCCAGTACTTC. Its translation: CASSPDSGDGETQYF.

V usage is TRBV25-1 and J usage is TRBJ2-7; D gene ambiguous. This CDR3 is built from 11 residues. The germline V gene has CDR1 MGHDK and CDR2 SYGVNS. With 8 bases removed from V and 7 bases from J, the gap between germline ends came to 12 bases. CDR3: CASRKTKEQYF. CDR3 DNA: TGTGCCAGCCGCAAGACCAAGGAGCAGTACTTC.

Only a few counts were recorded for this clonotype. The chain uses TRBV7-2 and TRBJ1-1; no clear D gene. Trimming shortened V by 5 bases and J by 11 bases, and 15 bases separated the two germline ends. This CDR3 comprises 12 residues. Germline V lookup: CDR1 SGHTA, CDR2 FQGNSA. The CDR3 here is CASSLGLTGAFF. CDR3 bases: TGTGCCAGCAGCCTCGGACTAACTGGGGCTTTCTTT.

This clonotype came up a few times. J is TRBJ1-1 and V is TRBV7-8, with D perhaps matching TRBD1 (6 bases). The germline CDR1 and CDR2 sequences are SGHVS and FQNEAQ. There are 17 residues in the CDR3. The V and J ends lost 2 bases and 3 bases respectively, with 19 bases between them. The CDR3 is CASSLPTGGSGYTEAFF. The CDR3 region has the DNA TGTGCCAGCAGCTTACCGACAGGCGGGAGCGGTTACACTGAAGCTTTCTTT.

V is TRBV11-2 and J is TRBJ2-1; unclear D gene. The CDR3 runs 13 residues. V lost 1 base to trimming and J lost 7 bases, with 8 bases between them. CDR1 and CDR2 from the germline V gene are SGHAT and FQNNGV. The CDR3 DNA reads TGTGCCAGCAGCTTAGGGGGAAGTAATGAGCAGTTCTTC. Protein sequence: CASSLGGSNEQFF.

There are many counts of this clonotype. The chain carries TRBV7-8 and TRBJ1-5; D possibly corresponds to TRBD1 (5 bases). V lost 1 base, J lost 1 base, and 14 bases lay in between. The length of the CDR3 is 17 residues. Germline CDR1 is SGHVS and CDR2 is FQNEAQ. Here the CDR3 reads CASSLDGGGSSNQPQHF. CDR3 coding DNA: TGTGCCAGCAGCTTAGATGGGGGTGGGTCCAGCAATCAGCCCCAGCATTTT.

The V and J genes are TRBV29-1 and TRBJ2-7; 9 bases are shared with TRBD2. J was trimmed by 4 bases and V by 2 bases; bases with no gene match: 9. Germline V lookup: CDR1 SQVTM, CDR2 ANQGSEA. This CDR3 has 15 amino acids. The CDR3 sequence: CSVESWGGRAYEQYF. DNA of the CDR3: TGCAGCGTTGAAAGTTGGGGCGGGAGGGCATACGAGCAGTACTTC.

The V and J genes are TRBV3-1 and TRBJ1-2; TRBD1 is a possible D gene (5 bases). Trimming took 7 bases from V and 3 from J, leaving 15 bases between them. Germline V gives CDR1 LGHDT, CDR2 YNNKEL (reference sequence). The CDR3 loop spans 14 amino acids. The CDR3 nucleotides are TGTGCCAGCAACACCTCCCCGGGGGACTATGGCTACACCTTC. This encodes CASNTSPGDYGYTF.